The present entry profiles one TCR beta chain with its context. Participants were aged about 18 to 89 years from around 24 US areas. Data came from immunoSEQ multiplex PCR; TCRdb stores just in-frame clones and leaves some out. The sample records 150,000 to 200,000 clones, about 88% being singletons. These data come from a study of blood T cell repertoires in COVID-19. The overall study: The study counted Cohort 3 donors as recovered given two negative PCRs, clearance, or symptom resolution. Donors in the United States, Italy and Spain gave samples during acute or convalescent COVID-19. PBMCs, B-cell-depleted T cells, or T cells provided the cDNA or gDNA that made up the material.

CDR1 is MNHEY and CDR2 is SMNVEV in the germline V gene (reference sequence). This CDR3 contains 14 residues. V lost 8 bases and J lost 5; bases outside the gene matches: 8. What was sequenced was PBMCs or T cells enriched from blood (not recorded which). This sequence originates from a woman in her 40s in a cohort exposed to, infected with or recovered from COVID-19 (not recorded which). The chain couples TRBV27 to TRBJ2-7; 11 positions match TRBD2. CDR3 in DNA: TGTGCCAGCGGTACTAGCGGGAGACCCCACGAGCAGTACTTC. Its protein product is CASGTSGRPHEQYF.